This record concerns one TCR beta chain sequence. Its matching antigen is unknown. V lost 3 bases to trimming and J lost 0 bases, with 7 bases between them. This CDR3 has 14 residues. The sample originates from a study of T-cell memory formation after mild COVID-19. TCRdb used MiXCR to reprocess the 5' RACE reads, holding one entry per CDR3 protein. The profile shows under 700,000 distinct CDR3 sequences, over 20% of them singletons. Study-wide points: Detection of some responders pre-infection suggested pre-existing cross-reactive memory T cells participated. The study found balanced CD4/CD8 in clones contracting day 15 to 85 and a CD4+ lean in later expanders.

The specimen sequenced was PBMCs or a T cell subset sorted from them (not recorded which). The V gene is TRBV12-3 or TRBV12-4, the J gene TRBJ2-3; D not certain. This sequence originates from an adult woman who had mild COVID-19 (a few samples of this study predate the infection). Cell type and time point are not known. CDR3 DNA sequence: TGTGCCAGCAGTTTCAAGACTAGCACAGATACGCAGTATTTT. Protein sequence: CASSFKTSTDTQYF.